This TCR beta chain was sequenced during a study of blood T cell repertoires in COVID-19. This clone has only a few counts. The data were produced by immunoSEQ multiplex PCR, yet TCRdb's version contains in-frame clones alone and is incomplete. The sample consists of approximately 350,000 clones, 65% to 90% of them appearing once. V was shortened by 10 bases and J by 0 bases, with 17 bases between the two germline ends. This CDR3 region has 15 residues. CDR1 is ENHRY and CDR2 is SYGVKD in the germline V gene. Sample: peripheral blood. The chain couples TRBV10-3 to TRBJ2-3, with a weak D call TRBD1 (6 bases). This sequence originates from a woman aged 55-70 years with COVID-19, enrolled during active disease. In DNA form, the CDR3 reads TGTGCCACAGGGGAAGCCACTTATAGCACAGATACGCAGTATTTT. It yields the protein CATGEATYSTDTQYF.